This entry concerns a single TCR beta chain. Antigen: not known. The sample originates from a study of T cell repertoires in cytomegalovirus infection. For the study at large: Evidence of both CMV infection and a matching HLA type came from public TCR beta signatures. Study-wide results and caveats: HLA-C-restricted CMV clonotypes gave the most frequent clonotype in two of eight donors. Summed frequency of shared TCR beta families picked out CMV carriers who also had the relevant HLA.

CDR1 and CDR2 from the germline V gene are SGHVS and FNYEAQ. The V segment lost 0 bases and the J segment 2 bases; nucleotides outside the gene matches: 5. The CDR3 extends over 16 amino acids. TCRdb analysed the reads with MiXCR anew, one entry per CDR3 protein. The profile shows approximately 290,000 distinct CDR3 sequences, 20% to 30% of them singletons. This chain links TRBV7-6 with TRBJ2-5; 8 bases line up with TRBD2. The TCR comes from a human donor in good health (CMV status not recorded). Some clones in this sample may be carry-over from other donors' samples. Material for sequencing was PBMCs. The DNA for the CDR3 is TGTGCCAGCAGCTTAGCGGGACTAGGACGACAAGAGACCCAGTACTTC. Translating gives CASSLAGLGRQETQYF.